This T cell receptor beta chain is drawn from a study of CXCR3-negative and CXCR3-positive naive CD8 T cells (dated by TCRdb to between 2019 and 2020). Background for the entire study: In total, some 150 million TRB reads were obtained, which works out to roughly 1.5 +/- 0.3 million reads per library. Diversity and physicochemical repertoire analyses covered eleven to twelve donors pooled from two independent experiments. Naive subsets from about 5 donors and memory cells from 3 donors were included in the TRBV-TRBJ cluster analysis.

Here is what the overall study found, with its caveats: CXCR3 expression partially decreased after cryopreservation, so most assays used freshly isolated PBMCs. Repertoire diversity was comparably high in both naive subsets but much lower in memory CD8+ T cells. Within the same donor, TRBV-TRBJ usage looked similar between naive CXCR3-negative and CXCR3-positive cells, but memory cells had distinct patterns. Because surface CD5, which is linked to self-reactivity in mice, was comparable between the naive subsets, TCR interaction strength was also inferred from TRB CDR3 physicochemical properties.

Note on this clonotype: Its antigen remains unidentified.

Sequencing relied on a NextSeq 550. The Human TCR Profiling Kit (MiLaboratory) was used to prepare UMI-labeled 5' RACE TRB cDNA libraries. cDNA synthesis used the entire amount of extracted RNA, and PCR amplification then used the entire amount of cDNA produced. Libraries were prepared in parallel using an identical number of PCR cycles. Per the source publication's procedure: MIGEC and MiXCR extracted about 50,000 +/- 10,000 unique UMI-labeled TRB cDNA molecules per library, requiring at least two reads per UMI. An average of roughly 40,000 +/- 10,000 functional in-frame TRB CDR3 nucleotide clonotypes without stop codons was found per library. After downsampling to 5000 UMI-labeled TRB molecules per sample, diversity metrics, including normalized Shannon-Wiener and Chao1, were computed in VDJtools. Clonotype-size-weighted physicochemical properties of the central five CDR3 residues (interaction energy, strength, volume and Kidera factor 4) were computed in VDJtools. After the reads were reprocessed by TCRdb, one entry was made per CDR3 protein sequence, with no DNA. In this record, the V and J calls reflect TCRdb's handling and not the investigators' own analysis. The sample table holds about 45,000 distinct CDR3 sequences. In total, the top ten clones hold about 11% of the sample.

Each CD8+ T cell subset was flow-sorted in triplicate, and some 310,000 cells per subset were placed directly into RLT lysis buffer. Peripheral blood mononuclear cells were isolated from buffy coats using standard density gradient centrifugation. Total RNA was extracted from sorted cells using an RNeasy Mini Kit. Sequencing was done on a sample of memory CD8+ T cells from blood. The cell subset or site label of this sample denotes: conventional CD8+ memory T cells (TMEM), sorted as controls. This TCR was recovered from a human donor in good health. Some clones in this sample may be carry-over from other donors' samples.

Here the CDR3 is given as CASSYSLKGVYGYTF. The chain is assembled from TRBV6-6 and TRBJ1-2. CDR1 MNHNY and CDR2 SVGAGI were looked up in the germline V gene (reference sequence). Including the terminal cysteine and phenylalanine, the CDR3 comprises 15 residues. The DNA is not on file.